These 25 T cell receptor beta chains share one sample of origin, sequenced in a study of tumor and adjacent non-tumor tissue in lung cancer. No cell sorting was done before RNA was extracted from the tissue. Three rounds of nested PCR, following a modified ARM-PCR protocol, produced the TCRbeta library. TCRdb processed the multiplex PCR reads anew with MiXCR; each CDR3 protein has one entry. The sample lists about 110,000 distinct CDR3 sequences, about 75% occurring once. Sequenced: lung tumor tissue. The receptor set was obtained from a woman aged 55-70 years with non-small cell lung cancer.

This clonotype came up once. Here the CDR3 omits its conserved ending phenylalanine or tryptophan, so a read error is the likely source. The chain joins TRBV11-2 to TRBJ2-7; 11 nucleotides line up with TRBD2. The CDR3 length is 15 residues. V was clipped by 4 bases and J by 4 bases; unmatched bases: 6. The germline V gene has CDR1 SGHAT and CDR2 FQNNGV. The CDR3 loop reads CASSYSTSGSYEQYL. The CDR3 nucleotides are TGTGCCAGCAGCTACAGTACTAGCGGGAGTTACGAGCAGTACTTA.

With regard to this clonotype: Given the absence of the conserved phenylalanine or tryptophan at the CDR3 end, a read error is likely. The CDR3: CASSQNYDDRVDEQYL. The CDR3 DNA reads TGTGCCAGCAGCCAAAATTATGATGACAGGGTCGACGAGCAGTACTTA. The chain combines TRBV4-3 with TRBJ2-7, with 7 bases lining up with TRBD1. The germline CDR1 and CDR2 sequences are LGHNA and YSLEER. The CDR3 extends over 16 amino acids.

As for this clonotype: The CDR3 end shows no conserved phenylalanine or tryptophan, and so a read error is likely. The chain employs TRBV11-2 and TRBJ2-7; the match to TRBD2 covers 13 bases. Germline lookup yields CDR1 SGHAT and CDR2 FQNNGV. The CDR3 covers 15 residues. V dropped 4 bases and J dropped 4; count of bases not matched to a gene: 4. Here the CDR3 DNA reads TGTGCCAGCAGCTACATGACTAGCGGGGGGTACGAGCAGTACTCC. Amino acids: CASSYMTSGGYEQYS.

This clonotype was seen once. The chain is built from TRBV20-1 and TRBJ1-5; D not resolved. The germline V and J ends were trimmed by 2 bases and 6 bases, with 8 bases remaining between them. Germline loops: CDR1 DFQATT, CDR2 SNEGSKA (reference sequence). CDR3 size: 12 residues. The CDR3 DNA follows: TGCAGTGCTAGACAGACTAGTCAGCCCCAGCATTTT. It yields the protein CSARQTSQPQHF.

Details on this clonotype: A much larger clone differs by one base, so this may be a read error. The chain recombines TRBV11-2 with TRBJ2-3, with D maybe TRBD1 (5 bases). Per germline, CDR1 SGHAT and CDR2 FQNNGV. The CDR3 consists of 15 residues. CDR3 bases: TGTGCCAGCAGATTAGTGGAGAGAGAGACAGATACGCGGTATTTT. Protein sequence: CASRLVERETDTRYF.

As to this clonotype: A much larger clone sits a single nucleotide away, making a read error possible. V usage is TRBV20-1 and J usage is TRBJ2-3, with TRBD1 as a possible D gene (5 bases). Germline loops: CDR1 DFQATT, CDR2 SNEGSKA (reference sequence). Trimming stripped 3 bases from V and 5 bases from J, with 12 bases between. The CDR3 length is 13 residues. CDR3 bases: TGCAGTGCTAGCGGTGGGGCTGAAGATACGCAGTATTTT. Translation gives CSASGGAEDTQYF.

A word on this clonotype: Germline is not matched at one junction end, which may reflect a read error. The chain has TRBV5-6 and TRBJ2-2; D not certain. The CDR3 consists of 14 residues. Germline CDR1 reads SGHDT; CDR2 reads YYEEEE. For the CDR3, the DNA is TGTGTCAGCACCACCTTGGGAAGAACCGGGGAGCTGTTTTTT. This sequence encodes CVSTTLGRTGELFF.

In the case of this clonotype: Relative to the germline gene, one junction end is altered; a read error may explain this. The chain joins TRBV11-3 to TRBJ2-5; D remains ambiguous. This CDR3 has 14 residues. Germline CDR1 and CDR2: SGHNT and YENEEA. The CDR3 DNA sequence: TGTGCCTGCAGCTCCCCTCGTAAACAAGAGACCCACTACTTC. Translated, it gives CACSSPRKQETHYF. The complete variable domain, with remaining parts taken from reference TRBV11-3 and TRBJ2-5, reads EAGVVQSPRYKIIEKKQPVAFWCNPISGHNTLYWYLQNLGQGPELLIRYENEEAVDDSQLPKDRFSAERLKGVDSTLKIQPAELGDSAVYLCACSSPRKQETHYFGPGTRLLVL.

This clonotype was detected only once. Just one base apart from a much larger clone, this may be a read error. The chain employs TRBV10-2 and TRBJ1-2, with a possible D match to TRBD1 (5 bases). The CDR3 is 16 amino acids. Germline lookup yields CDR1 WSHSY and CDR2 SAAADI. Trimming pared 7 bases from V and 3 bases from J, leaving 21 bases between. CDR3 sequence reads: CASKNGGPSLDYGYTF. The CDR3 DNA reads TGCGCCAGCAAGAATGGGGGACCTTCACTCGACTATGGCTACACCTTC.

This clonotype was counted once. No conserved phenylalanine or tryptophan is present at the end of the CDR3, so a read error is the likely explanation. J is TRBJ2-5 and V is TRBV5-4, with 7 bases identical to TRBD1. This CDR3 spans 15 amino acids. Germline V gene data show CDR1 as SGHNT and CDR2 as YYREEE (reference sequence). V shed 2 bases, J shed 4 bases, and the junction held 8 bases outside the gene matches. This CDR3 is CASSLQGLGGETQYL. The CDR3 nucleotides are TGTGCCAGCAGCTTACAGGGGTTAGGCGGAGAGACCCAGTACTTG.

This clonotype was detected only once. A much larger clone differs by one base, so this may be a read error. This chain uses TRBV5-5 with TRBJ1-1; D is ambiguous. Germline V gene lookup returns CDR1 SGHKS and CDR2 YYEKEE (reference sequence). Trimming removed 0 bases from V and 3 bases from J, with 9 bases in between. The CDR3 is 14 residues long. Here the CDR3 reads CASSLVDGDTEAFF. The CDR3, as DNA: TGTGCCAGCAGCTTGGTGGATGGAGACACTGAAGCTTTCTTT.

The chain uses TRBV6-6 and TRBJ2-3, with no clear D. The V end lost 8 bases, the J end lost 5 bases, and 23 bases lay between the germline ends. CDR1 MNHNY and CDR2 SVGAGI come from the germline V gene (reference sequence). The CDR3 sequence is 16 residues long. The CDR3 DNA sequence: TGTGCCAGCGATTACTCGCGGCTAGGTGGTTTAGATACGCAGTATTTT. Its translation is CASDYSRLGGLDTQYF.

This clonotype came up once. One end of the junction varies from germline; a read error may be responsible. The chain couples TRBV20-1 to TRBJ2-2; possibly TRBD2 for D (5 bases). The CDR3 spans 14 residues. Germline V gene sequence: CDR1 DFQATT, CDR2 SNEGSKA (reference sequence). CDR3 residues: CSASSSSRTGELFF. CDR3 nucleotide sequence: TGTAGTGCTTCCAGCTCTAGCCGCACCGGGGAGTTGTTTTTT.

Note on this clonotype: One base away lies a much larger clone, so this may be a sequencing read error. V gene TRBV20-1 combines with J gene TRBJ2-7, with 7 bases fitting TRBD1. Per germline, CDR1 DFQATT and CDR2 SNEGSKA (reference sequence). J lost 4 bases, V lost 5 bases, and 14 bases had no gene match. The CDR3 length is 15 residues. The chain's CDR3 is CSAEKPTGQCYEQYF. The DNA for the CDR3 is TGCAGTGCTGAAAAACCCACGGGACAGTGTTACGAGCAGTACTTC.

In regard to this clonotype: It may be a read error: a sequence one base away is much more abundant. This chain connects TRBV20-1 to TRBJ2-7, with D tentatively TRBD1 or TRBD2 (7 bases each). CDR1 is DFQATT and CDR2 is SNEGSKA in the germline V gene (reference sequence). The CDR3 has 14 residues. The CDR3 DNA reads TGCAGTGTTAGAGATGGGCAGGGGGGGGACGAGCAGTACTTC. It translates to CSVRDGQGGDEQYF.

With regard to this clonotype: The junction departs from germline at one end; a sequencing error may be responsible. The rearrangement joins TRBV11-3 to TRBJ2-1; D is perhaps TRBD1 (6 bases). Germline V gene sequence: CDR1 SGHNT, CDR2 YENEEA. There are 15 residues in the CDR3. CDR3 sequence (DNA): TGTGCCAGCAGCTTAGGTGGGGGCTCCTACAGTGAGCAGTTCTTC. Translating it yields CASSLGGGSYSEQFF.

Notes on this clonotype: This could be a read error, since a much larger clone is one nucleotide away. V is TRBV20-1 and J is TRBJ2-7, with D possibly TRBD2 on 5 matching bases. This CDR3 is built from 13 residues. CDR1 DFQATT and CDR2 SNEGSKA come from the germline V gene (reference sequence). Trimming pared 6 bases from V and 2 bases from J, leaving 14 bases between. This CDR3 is CSAAERMPYEQYF. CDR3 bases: TGCAGTGCCGCGGAGCGGATGCCCTACGAGCAGTACTTC.

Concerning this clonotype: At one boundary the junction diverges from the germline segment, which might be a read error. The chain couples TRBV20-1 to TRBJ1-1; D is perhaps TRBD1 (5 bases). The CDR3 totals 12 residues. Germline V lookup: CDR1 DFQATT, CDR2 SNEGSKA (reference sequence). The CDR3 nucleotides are TGCAGTGTAGGGGACTTTCTCACTGAAGCCTTCTTT. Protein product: CSVGDFLTEAFF.

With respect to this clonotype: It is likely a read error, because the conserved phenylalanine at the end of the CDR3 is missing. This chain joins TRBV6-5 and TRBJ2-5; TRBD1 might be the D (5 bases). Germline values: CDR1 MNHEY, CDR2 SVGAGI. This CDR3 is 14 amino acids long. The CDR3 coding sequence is TGTGCCAGTAGTTTAACCAGGGCTATAGAGACCCAGTACATC. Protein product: CASSLTRAIETQYI.

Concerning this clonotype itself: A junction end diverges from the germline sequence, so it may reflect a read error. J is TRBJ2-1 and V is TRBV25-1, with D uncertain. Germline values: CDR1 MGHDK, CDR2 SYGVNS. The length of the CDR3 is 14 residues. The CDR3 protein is CANSIRTLGNEQFF. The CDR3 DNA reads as TGTGCCAACAGTATACGCACCCTAGGGAATGAGCAGTTCTTC.

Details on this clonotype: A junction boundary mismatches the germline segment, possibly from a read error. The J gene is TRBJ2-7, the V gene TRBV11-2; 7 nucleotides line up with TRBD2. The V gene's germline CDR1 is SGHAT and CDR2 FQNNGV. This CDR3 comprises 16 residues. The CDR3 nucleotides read TGTGCCAGCAGCCTTCTAGCGGAGGGGAATTATTACGAGCAGTGCTTC. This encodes CASSLLAEGNYYEQCF.

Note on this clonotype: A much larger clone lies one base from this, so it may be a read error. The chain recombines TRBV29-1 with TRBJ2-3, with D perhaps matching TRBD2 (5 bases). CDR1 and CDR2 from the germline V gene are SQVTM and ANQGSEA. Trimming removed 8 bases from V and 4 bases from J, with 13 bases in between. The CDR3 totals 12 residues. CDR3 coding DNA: TGCAGCCTTGTGACCGGGGCAGATACGCAGTATTTT. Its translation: CSLVTGADTQYF.

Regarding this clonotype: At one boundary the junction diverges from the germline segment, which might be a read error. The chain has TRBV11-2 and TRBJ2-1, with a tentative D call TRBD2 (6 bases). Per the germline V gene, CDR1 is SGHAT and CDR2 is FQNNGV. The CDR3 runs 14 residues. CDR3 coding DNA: TGTGTCAGCAGCTATGGAGGGTCCTACAATGAGCAGTTCTTC. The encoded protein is CVSSYGGSYNEQFF. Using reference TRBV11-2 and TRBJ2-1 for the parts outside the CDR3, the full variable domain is EAGVAQSPRYKIIEKRQSVAFWCNPISGHATLYWYQQILGQGPKLLIQFQNNGVVDDSQLPKDRFSAERLKGVDSTLKIQPAKLEDSAVYLCVSSYGGSYNEQFFGPGTRLTVL.

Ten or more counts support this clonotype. CDR3: CASSHRTDTQYF. As DNA, the CDR3 is TGTGCCAGCAGTCACCGCACAGATACGCAGTATTTT. The V gene is TRBV6-1, the J gene TRBJ2-3; D gene ambiguous. The CDR3 is made up of 12 amino acids. Germline CDR1 and CDR2: MNHNS and SASEGT. Between the trimmed V and J ends, which lost 5 bases and 1 base, there was a span of 4 bases.

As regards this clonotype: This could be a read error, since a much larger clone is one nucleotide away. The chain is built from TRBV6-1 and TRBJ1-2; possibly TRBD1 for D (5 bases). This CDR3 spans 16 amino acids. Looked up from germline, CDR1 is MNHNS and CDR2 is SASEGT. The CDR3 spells CASNEAGDRNNYGYTF. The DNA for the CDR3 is TGTGCCAGCAATGAAGCGGGGGACCGGAATAACTATGGCTACACCTTC.